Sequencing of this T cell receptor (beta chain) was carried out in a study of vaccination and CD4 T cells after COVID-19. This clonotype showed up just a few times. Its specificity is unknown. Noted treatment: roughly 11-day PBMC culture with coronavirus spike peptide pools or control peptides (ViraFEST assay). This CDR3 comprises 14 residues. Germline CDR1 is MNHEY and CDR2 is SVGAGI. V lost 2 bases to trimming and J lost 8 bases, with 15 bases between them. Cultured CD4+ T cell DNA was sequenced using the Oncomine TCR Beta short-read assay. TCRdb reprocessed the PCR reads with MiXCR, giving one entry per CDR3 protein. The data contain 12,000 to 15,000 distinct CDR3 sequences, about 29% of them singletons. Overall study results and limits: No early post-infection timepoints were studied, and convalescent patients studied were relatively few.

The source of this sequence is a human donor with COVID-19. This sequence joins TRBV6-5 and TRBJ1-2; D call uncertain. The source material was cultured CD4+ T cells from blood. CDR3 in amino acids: CASSYDSRVEGYTF. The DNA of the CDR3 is TGTGCCAGCAGTTACGACTCTAGGGTAGAGGGCTACACCTTC.